This record covers a single TCR beta chain. Its specificity is unknown. This CDR3 contains 14 residues. The V gene's germline CDR1 is SGHAT and CDR2 FQDESV (reference sequence). V dropped 8 bases and J dropped 4; count of bases not matched to a gene: 6. This PCR relied on a set of 60 Vbeta primers and 13 Jbeta primers. Using immunoSEQ multiplex PCR, the repertoire was profiled, and TCRdb retains in-frame clones only, with some absent. The repertoire holds under 110,000 clones, with 85% as singletons. This sample is drawn from a study of cytomegalovirus exposure and HLA in healthy donors. Study results and limitations: Researchers reported from a later analysis that most CMV-associated TCR beta chains appeared HLA-restricted.

The V gene is TRBV11-1, the J gene TRBJ2-7, with 12 nucleotides matching TRBD1. This TCR derives from a man younger than 45 in good health and CMV-seronegative. Sequencing was performed on PBMCs. The CDR3 DNA is TGTGCCAGCGGCCGGGACAGGGGGCCGTACGAGCAGTACTTC. Translated, it gives CASGRDRGPYEQYF. Full variable domain (rest looked up from reference TRBV11-1 and TRBJ2-7): EAEVAQSPRYKITEKSQAVAFWCDPISGHATLYWYRQILGQGPELLVQFQDESVVDDSQLPKDRFSAERLKGVDSTLKIQPAELGDSAMYLCASGRDRGPYEQYFGPGTRLTVT.